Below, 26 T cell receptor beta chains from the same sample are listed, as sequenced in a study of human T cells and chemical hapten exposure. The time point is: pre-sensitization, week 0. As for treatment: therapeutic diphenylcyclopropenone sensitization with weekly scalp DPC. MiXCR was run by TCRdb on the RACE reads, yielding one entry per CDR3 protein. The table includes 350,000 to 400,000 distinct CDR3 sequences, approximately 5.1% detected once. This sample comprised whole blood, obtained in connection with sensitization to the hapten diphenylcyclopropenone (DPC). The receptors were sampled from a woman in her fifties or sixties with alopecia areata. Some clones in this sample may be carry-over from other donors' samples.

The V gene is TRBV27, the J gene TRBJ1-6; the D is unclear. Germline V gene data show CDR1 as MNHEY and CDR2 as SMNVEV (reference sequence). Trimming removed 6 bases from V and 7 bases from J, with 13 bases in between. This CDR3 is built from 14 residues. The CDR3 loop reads CASRKGTANSPLHF. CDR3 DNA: TGTGCCAGCAGGAAGGGAACCGCGAATTCACCCCTCCACTTT.

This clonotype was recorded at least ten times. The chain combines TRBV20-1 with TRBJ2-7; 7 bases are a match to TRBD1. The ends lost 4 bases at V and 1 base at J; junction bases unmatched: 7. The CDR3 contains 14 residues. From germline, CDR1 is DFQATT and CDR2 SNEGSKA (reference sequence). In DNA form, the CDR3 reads TGCAGTGCTACGCGACAGGGTCGATCCTACGAGCAGTACTTC. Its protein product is CSATRQGRSYEQYF.

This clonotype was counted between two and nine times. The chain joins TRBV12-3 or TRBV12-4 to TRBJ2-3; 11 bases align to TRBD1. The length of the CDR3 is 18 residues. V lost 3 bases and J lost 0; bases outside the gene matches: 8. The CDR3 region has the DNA TGTGCCAGCAGTTTTTGGACAGGGGGCTTCTCCAGCACAGATACGCAGTATTTT. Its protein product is CASSFWTGGFSSTDTQYF.

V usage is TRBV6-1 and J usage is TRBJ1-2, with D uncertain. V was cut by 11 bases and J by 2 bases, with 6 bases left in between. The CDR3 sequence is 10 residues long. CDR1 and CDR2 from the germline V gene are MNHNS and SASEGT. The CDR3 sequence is CAAENYGYTF. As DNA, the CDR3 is TGTGCCGCGGAAAACTATGGCTACACCTTC.

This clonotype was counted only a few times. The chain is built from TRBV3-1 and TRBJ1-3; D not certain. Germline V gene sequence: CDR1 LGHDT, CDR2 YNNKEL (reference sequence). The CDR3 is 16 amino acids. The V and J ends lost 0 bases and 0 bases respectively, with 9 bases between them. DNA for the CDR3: TGTGCCAGCAGCCAAGAAGGGTTACTCTCTGGAAACACCATATATTTT. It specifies CASSQEGLLSGNTIYF.

Here the CDR3 reads CASSQGSGATTDTQYF. The CDR3 DNA follows: TGTGCCAGCAGCCAAGGCTCGGGAGCAACCACAGATACGCAGTATTTT. The rearrangement uses TRBV4-2 and TRBJ2-3; D may be TRBD2 (6 bases). Germline V gene lookup returns CDR1 LGHNA and CDR2 YNFKEQ. CDR3 length: 16 residues. The ends were cut back, 1 base at V and 2 bases at J, with 13 bases in the middle.

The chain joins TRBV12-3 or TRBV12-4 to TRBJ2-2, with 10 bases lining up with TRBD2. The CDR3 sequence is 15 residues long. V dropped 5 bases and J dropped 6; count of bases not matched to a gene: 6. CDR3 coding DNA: TGTGCCAGCAGTCTCAGCGGGGGGGCGGCCGGGGAGCTGTTTTTT. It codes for CASSLSGGAAGELFF.

The CDR3 protein is CASSRASYEQYF. DNA of the CDR3: TGTGCCAGCAGCAGGGCTTCCTACGAGCAGTACTTC. This chain joins TRBV5-6 and TRBJ2-7; D gene unclear. The germline V and J ends were trimmed by 4 bases and 1 base, with 6 bases remaining between them. The CDR3 covers 12 residues. Germline CDR1 reads SGHDT; CDR2 reads YYEEEE. Based on the CDR3 plus reference TRBV5-6 and TRBJ2-7, the full variable domain is DAGVTQSPTHLIKTRGQQVTLRCSPKSGHDTVSWYQQALGQGPQFIFQYYEEEERQRGNFPDRFSGHQFPNYSSELNVNALLLGDSALYLCASSRASYEQYFGPGTRLTVT.

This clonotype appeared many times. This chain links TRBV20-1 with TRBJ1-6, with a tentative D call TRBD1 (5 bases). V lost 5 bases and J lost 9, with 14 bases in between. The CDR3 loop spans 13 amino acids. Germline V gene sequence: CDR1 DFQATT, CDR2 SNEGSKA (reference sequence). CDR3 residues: CSAVPGRPSPLHF. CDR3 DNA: TGCAGTGCTGTCCCAGGGCGTCCTTCACCCCTCCACTTT.

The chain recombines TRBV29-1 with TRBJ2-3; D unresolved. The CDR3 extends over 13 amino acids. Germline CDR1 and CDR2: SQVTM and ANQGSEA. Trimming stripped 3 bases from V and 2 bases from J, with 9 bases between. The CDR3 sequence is CSVDSYITDTQYF. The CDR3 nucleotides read TGCAGCGTTGATAGCTATATCACAGATACGCAGTATTTT.

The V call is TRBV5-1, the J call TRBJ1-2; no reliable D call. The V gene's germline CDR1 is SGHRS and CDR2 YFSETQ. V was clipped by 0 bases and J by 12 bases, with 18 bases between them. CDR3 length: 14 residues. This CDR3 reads CASSLVGNEYRDTF. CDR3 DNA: TGCGCCAGCAGCTTGGTAGGGAATGAATACCGGGACACCTTC.

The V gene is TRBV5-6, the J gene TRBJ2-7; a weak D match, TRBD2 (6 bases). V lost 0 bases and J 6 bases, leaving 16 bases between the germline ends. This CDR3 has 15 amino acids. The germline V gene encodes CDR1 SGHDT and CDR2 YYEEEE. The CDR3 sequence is CASSLVGTPESEQYF. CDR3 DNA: TGTGCCAGCAGCTTGGTAGGGACTCCCGAGAGCGAGCAGTACTTC.

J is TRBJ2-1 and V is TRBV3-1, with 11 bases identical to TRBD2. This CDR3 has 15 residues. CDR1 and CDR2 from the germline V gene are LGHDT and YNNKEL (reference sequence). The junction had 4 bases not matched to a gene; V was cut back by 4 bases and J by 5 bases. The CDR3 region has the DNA TGTGCCAGCAGCCCTAGCGGGGGGTTAAACAATGAGCAGTTCTTC. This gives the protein CASSPSGGLNNEQFF.

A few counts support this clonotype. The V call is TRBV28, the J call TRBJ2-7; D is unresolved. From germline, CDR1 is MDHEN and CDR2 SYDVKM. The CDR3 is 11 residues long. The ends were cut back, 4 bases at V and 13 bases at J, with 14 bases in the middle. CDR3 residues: CASSSRQERYF. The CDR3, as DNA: TGTGCCAGCAGTTCTCGACAAGAGCGATACTTC.

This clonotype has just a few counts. The CDR3 DNA reads TGTGCCAGCAGTGACAGGGAAATTGACGCCAAAAACATTCAGTACTTC. It is translated as CASSDREIDAKNIQYF. This rearrangement joins TRBV5-4 to TRBJ2-4; 7 bases match TRBD1. CDR1 is SGHNT and CDR2 is YYREEE in the germline V gene (reference sequence). J was trimmed by 1 base and V by 5 bases; bases with no gene match: 9. There are 16 residues in the CDR3.

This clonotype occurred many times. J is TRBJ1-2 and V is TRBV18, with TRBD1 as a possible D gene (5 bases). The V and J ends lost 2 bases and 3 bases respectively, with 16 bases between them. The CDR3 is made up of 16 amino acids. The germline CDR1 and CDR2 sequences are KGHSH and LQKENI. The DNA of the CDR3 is TGTGCCAGCTCACCAGTCCCAGGGAAGTCTGACTATGGCTACACCTTC. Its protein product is CASSPVPGKSDYGYTF. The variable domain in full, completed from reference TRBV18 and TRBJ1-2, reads NAGVMQNPRHLVRRRGQEARLRCSPMKGHSHVYWYRQLPEEGLKFMVYLQKENIIDESGMPKERFSAEFPKEGPSILRIQQVVRGDSAAYFCASSPVPGKSDYGYTFGSGTRLTVV.

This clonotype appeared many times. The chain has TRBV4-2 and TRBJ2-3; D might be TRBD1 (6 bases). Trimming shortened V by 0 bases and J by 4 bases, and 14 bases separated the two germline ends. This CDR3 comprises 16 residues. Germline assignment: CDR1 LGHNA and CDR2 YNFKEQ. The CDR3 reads CASSQDWAGVADTQYF. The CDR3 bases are TGTGCCAGCAGCCAAGACTGGGCAGGGGTAGCAGATACGCAGTATTTT.

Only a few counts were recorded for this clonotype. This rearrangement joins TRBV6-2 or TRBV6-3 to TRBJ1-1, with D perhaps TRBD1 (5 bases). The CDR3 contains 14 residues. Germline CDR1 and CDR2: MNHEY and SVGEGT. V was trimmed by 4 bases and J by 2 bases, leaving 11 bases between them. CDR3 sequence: CASSLDSTNTEAFF. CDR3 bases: TGTGCCAGCAGTTTAGACAGCACAAACACTGAAGCTTTCTTT.

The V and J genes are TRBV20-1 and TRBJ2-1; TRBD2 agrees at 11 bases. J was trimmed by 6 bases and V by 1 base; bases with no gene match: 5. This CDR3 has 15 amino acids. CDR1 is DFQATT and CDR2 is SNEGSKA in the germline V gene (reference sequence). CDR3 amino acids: CSARVAGGPGNEQFF. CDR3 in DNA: TGCAGTGCTAGAGTAGCGGGGGGGCCGGGCAATGAGCAGTTCTTC.

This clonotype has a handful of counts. The CDR3 reads CASSSAGTGNGYTF. CDR3 bases: TGCGCCAGCAGCTCGGCCGGGACAGGGAATGGCTACACCTTC. The chain recombines TRBV5-1 with TRBJ1-2, with 9 bases identical to TRBD1. Per germline, CDR1 SGHRS and CDR2 YFSETQ. J lost 6 bases, V lost 3 bases, and 6 bases had no gene match. This CDR3 is 14 amino acids long.

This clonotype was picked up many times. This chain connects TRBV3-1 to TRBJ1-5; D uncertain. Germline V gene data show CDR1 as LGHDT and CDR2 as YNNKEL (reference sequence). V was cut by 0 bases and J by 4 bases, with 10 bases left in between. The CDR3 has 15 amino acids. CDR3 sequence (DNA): TGTGCCAGCAGCCAAGATCTGAAGGAGAATCAGCCCCAGCATTTT. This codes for CASSQDLKENQPQHF.

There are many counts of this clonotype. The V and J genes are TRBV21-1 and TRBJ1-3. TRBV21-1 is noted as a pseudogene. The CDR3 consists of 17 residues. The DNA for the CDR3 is TGTGCCAGCAGCAAACGTAACACGGAGGAGGATGGAAACACCATATATTTT. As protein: CASSKRNTEEDGNTIYF.

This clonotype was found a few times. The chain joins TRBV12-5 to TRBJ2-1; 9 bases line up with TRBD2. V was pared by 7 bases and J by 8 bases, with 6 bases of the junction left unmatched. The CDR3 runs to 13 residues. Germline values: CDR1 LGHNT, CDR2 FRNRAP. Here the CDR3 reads CASAPGLAYEQFF. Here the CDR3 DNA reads TGTGCTAGTGCCCCGGGACTAGCCTATGAGCAGTTCTTC. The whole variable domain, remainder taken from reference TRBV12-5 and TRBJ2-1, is DARVTQTPRHKVTEMGQEVTMRCQPILGHNTVFWYRQTMMQGLELLAYFRNRAPLDDSGMPKDRFSAEMPDATLATLKIQPSEPRDSAVYFCASAPGLAYEQFFGPGTRLTVL.

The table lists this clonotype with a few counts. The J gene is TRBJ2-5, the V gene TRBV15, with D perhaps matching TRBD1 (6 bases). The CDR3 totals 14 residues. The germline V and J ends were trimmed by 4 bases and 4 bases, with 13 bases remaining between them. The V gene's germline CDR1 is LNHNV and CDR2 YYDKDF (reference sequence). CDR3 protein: CATSTNTGLETQYF. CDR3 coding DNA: TGTGCCACCAGCACCAATACAGGGTTAGAGACCCAGTACTTC.

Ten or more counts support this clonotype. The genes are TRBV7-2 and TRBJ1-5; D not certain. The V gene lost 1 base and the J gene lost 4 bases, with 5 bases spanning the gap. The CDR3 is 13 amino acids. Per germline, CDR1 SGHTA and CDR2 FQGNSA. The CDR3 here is CASSLERNQPQHF. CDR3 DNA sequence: TGTGCCAGCAGCTTAGAGAGGAATCAGCCCCAGCATTTT.

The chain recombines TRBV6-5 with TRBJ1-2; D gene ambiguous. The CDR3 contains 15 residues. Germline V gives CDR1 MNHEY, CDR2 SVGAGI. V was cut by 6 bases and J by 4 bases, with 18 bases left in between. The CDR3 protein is CASSPQSSSGYGYTF. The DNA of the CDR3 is TGTGCCAGCAGCCCCCAGAGCAGTTCGGGCTATGGCTACACCTTC.